Below, 26 T cell receptor beta chains from the same sample are listed, as sequenced in a study of T cells in Graves' hyperthyroidism and ophthalmopathy. RNA transcripts served as the template for amplifying TCR beta CDR3 regions. Initially, a first-round RT-PCR of the TCR CDR3 employed the HTBI primer set. TCRdb re-called the multiplex PCR reads with MiXCR, one entry per CDR3 protein. The top ten hold 29% of the sample, which has roughly 500,000 distinct CDR3 sequences, about 16% seen once. Input material: blood. The source of these receptors is a woman in her 30s with Graves' ophthalmopathy.

The chain employs TRBV20-1 and TRBJ2-1; D is unclear. The CDR3 totals 15 residues. Germline V gene sequence: CDR1 DFQATT, CDR2 SNEGSKA (reference sequence). V was shortened by 0 bases and J by 2 bases, with 11 bases between the two germline ends. The CDR3 is CSARDRTEAYNEQFF. For the CDR3, the DNA is TGCAGTGCTAGAGATCGCACCGAGGCCTACAATGAGCAGTTCTTC.

The V gene is TRBV5-4, the J gene TRBJ2-7; 8 bases fit TRBD1. From germline, CDR1 is SGHNT and CDR2 YYREEE (reference sequence). The CDR3 has 15 residues. Trimming cost V 4 bases and J 3 bases; bases outside gene matches: 9. CDR3 DNA sequence: TGTGCCAGCAGCAACCGGGACAGGACGATCTACGAGCAGTACTTC. It is translated as CASSNRDRTIYEQYF.

The V gene is TRBV11-2, the J gene TRBJ1-6; TRBD1 agrees at 9 bases. V dropped 6 bases and J dropped 10; count of bases not matched to a gene: 10. The length of the CDR3 is 15 residues. Germline V gene data show CDR1 as SGHAT and CDR2 as FQNNGV. CDR3 loop: CASRPPGQGGSPLHF. The CDR3 DNA follows: TGTGCCAGCAGACCCCCGGGACAGGGTGGATCACCCCTCCACTTT.

A single count supports this clonotype. The V gene is TRBV20-1, the J gene TRBJ2-5; TRBD1 matches at 7 bases. This CDR3 is 14 amino acids long. Unmatched junction bases numbered 5, after V lost 0 bases and J lost 4 bases. CDR1 is DFQATT and CDR2 is SNEGSKA in the germline V gene (reference sequence). The CDR3 DNA follows: TGCAGTGCTAGAGAGACAGGGTTGAGAGAGACCCAGTACTTC. Amino acid sequence: CSARETGLRETQYF.

This clonotype was seen a handful of times. V usage is TRBV12-3 or TRBV12-4 and J usage is TRBJ2-4; D not certain. There are 13 residues in the CDR3. The V and J ends lost 7 bases and 6 bases respectively, with 13 bases between them. Here the CDR3 reads CASTLGSTNIQYF. The CDR3 DNA reads TGTGCCAGCACCCTGGGATCAACAAACATTCAGTACTTC.

This clonotype has a single count. The V call is TRBV19, the J call TRBJ2-3; the D is unclear. Trimming shortened V by 4 bases and J by 2 bases, and 16 bases separated the two germline ends. Per the germline V gene, CDR1 is LNHDA and CDR2 is SQIVND (reference sequence). The CDR3 covers 16 residues. The DNA of the CDR3 is TGTGCCAGTAGTAAGCGACGGAACTACTACACAGATACGCAGTATTTT. It specifies CASSKRRNYYTDTQYF.

The chain couples TRBV27 to TRBJ2-1; 7 bases fit TRBD1. Germline values: CDR1 MNHEY, CDR2 SMNVEV (reference sequence). This CDR3 has 15 amino acids. The junction had 11 bases not matched to a gene; V was cut back by 4 bases and J by 8 bases. The CDR3 sequence is CASSSLATGSDEQFF. CDR3 nucleotide sequence: TGTGCCAGCAGTTCGCTGGCGACAGGGAGTGATGAGCAGTTCTTC.

Comments on this clonotype: At one end the junction does not follow the germline gene, possibly because of a read error. The chain is built from TRBV11-2 and TRBJ2-3; possibly TRBD1 or TRBD2 for D (5 bases each). The CDR3 is made up of 16 amino acids. Germline values: CDR1 SGHAT, CDR2 FQNNGV. The chain's CDR3 is CASNLLGTGSTDTQYF. As DNA, the CDR3 is TGTGCCAGCAACTTACTCGGGACGGGAAGCACAGATACGCAGTATTTT.

Many counts were recorded for this clonotype. The genes are TRBV7-3 and TRBJ1-1, with D possibly matching TRBD1 (5 bases). CDR3 length equals 13 residues. V was shortened by 8 bases and J by 8 bases, with 18 bases between the two germline ends. Germline assignment: CDR1 SGHTA and CDR2 FQGTGA. The CDR3, as DNA: TGTGCCAGCGGACACGTCATGACAGCCGAAGCTTTCTTT. It encodes CASGHVMTAEAFF.

This chain uses TRBV7-9 with TRBJ2-2, with 10 bases matching TRBD2. The CDR3 has 18 residues. Germline CDR1 is SEHNR and CDR2 is FQNEAQ (reference sequence). The junction had 7 bases not matched to a gene; V was cut back by 3 bases and J by 0 bases. CDR3 bases: TGTGCCAGCAGCTTCGGGCTAGCGGGAGACCCGAACACCGGGGAGCTGTTTTTT. This encodes CASSFGLAGDPNTGELFF.

This clonotype was observed many times. The junction departs from germline at one end; a sequencing error may be responsible. The chain is built from TRBV4-3 and TRBJ2-1; a weak D match, TRBD2 (5 bases). The germline CDR1 and CDR2 sequences are LGHNA and YSLEER. CDR3 length: 13 residues. The CDR3 loop is CASSQGLYNEQFF. The CDR3 DNA reads TGTGCCAGCAGCCAAGGACTGTACAATGAGCAGTTCTTC.

This clonotype was counted many times. The rearrangement links TRBV20-1 to TRBJ2-6; D uncertain. From germline, CDR1 is DFQATT and CDR2 SNEGSKA (reference sequence). Trimming took off 1 base at V and 0 bases at J, with 7 bases between the two ends. The CDR3 spans 15 residues. The CDR3 sequence: CSARVSGSGANVLTF. The DNA for the CDR3 is TGCAGTGCTAGAGTATCGGGCTCTGGGGCCAACGTCCTGACTTTC.

This clonotype was detected a few times. J is TRBJ1-1 and V is TRBV11-2; 8 positions agree with TRBD1. Losses at the gene ends were 0 bases for V and 3 bases for J; bases not matched to a gene: 6. Germline V lookup: CDR1 SGHAT, CDR2 FQNNGV. The CDR3 length is 16 residues. CDR3 DNA: TGTGCCAGCAGCTTAGATTCCCCAGGGGGCTACACTGAAGCTTTCTTT. It codes for CASSLDSPGGYTEAFF. Looking up the rest from reference TRBV11-2 and TRBJ1-1 gives the full variable domain: EAGVAQSPRYKIIEKRQSVAFWCNPISGHATLYWYQQILGQGPKLLIQFQNNGVVDDSQLPKDRFSAERLKGVDSTLKIQPAKLEDSAVYLCASSLDSPGGYTEAFFGQGTRLTVV.

The chain has TRBV6-1 and TRBJ1-5, with TRBD1 matching over 7 bases. Germline loops: CDR1 MNHNS, CDR2 SASEGT. The CDR3 totals 16 residues. V gave up 7 bases and J gave up 1 base; unmatched junction bases: 10. The CDR3 is CASKRVPGQSNQPQHF. The CDR3 DNA follows: TGTGCCAGCAAAAGAGTACCGGGACAGAGCAATCAGCCCCAGCATTTT.

This clonotype occurred many times. The chain couples TRBV7-2 to TRBJ1-3, with a tentative D call TRBD1 (6 bases). Trimming pared 0 bases from V and 1 base from J, leaving 10 bases between. Germline V gene data show CDR1 as SGHTA and CDR2 as FQGNSA. The CDR3 consists of 16 residues. The CDR3 region has the DNA TGTGCCAGCAGCTTAGCGCAAGGGGGATCTGGAAACACCATATATTTT. Amino acid sequence: CASSLAQGGSGNTIYF.

This clonotype came up many times. CDR3 loop: CASTTSASYEQYF. The CDR3 DNA sequence: TGTGCCAGCACCACTAGCGCTAGCTACGAGCAGTACTTC. This chain joins TRBV6-1 and TRBJ2-7; 7 nucleotides align to TRBD2. The V gene's germline CDR1 is MNHNS and CDR2 SASEGT. CDR3 length: 13 amino acids. V trimming: 7 bases; J trimming: 3 bases; junction bases outside the gene matches: 6.

Ten or more counts support this clonotype. The J gene is TRBJ1-6, the V gene TRBV3-1; 9 nucleotides align to TRBD1. With 5 bases clipped from V and 10 bases from J, the junction kept 6 bases outside the gene matches. This CDR3 has 14 residues. Germline CDR1 reads LGHDT; CDR2 reads YNNKEL (reference sequence). The CDR3 nucleotides are TGTGCCAGCAGCAACAGGGGGCGGCAATCACCCCTCCACTTT. Its translation is CASSNRGRQSPLHF.

This clonotype was picked up many times. An end of the junction does not agree with germline; a read error may underlie this. The CDR3 region is CAWSVPRNGKLFF. In nucleotides, the CDR3 is TGTGCCTGGAGTGTACCCCGTAATGGAAAACTGTTTTTT. The chain links TRBV30 to TRBJ1-4; D uncertain. This CDR3 is 13 amino acids long. Germline CDR1 is GTSNPN and CDR2 is SVGIG (reference sequence).

V gene TRBV5-5 combines with J gene TRBJ1-1, with D possibly being TRBD1 (6 bases). Trimming pared 0 bases from V and 5 bases from J, leaving 11 bases between. The CDR3 runs 14 residues. CDR1 SGHKS and CDR2 YYEKEE come from the germline V gene (reference sequence). CDR3 coding DNA: TGTGCCAGCAGCTTGGAAGGGGGGTTAACTGAAGCTTTCTTT. It yields the protein CASSLEGGLTEAFF.

This clonotype has a count of ten or more. V is TRBV11-2 and J is TRBJ2-3; no definite D call. CDR1 and CDR2 (germline): SGHAT, FQNNGV. V gave up 3 bases and J gave up 2 bases, with 9 bases separating them. The length of the CDR3 is 14 residues. CDR3 region: CASSFERTTDTQYF. CDR3 nucleotide sequence: TGTGCCAGCAGCTTTGAGAGAACCACAGATACGCAGTATTTT.

This chain joins TRBV6-1 and TRBJ1-4; D unresolved. Trimming stripped 4 bases from V and 5 bases from J, with 17 bases between. This CDR3 is 16 amino acids long. The germline CDR1 and CDR2 sequences are MNHNS and SASEGT. CDR3 loop: CASSVLPGHINEKLFF. As DNA, the CDR3 is TGTGCCAGCAGTGTCCTACCGGGCCATATAAATGAAAAACTGTTTTTT.

The V gene is TRBV20-1, the J gene TRBJ1-4, with D maybe TRBD1 (6 bases). The CDR3 covers 15 residues. V was cut by 0 bases and J by 2 bases, with 10 bases left in between. Germline values: CDR1 DFQATT, CDR2 SNEGSKA (reference sequence). The CDR3 region has the DNA TGCAGTGCTAGAGATACGGGGGCCACTAATGAAAAACTGTTTTTT. Its protein is CSARDTGATNEKLFF.

Here the CDR3 reads CASSGHRGRIDTQYF. The DNA of the CDR3 is TGTGCCAGCAGTGGACACAGGGGGCGCATAGATACGCAGTATTTT. The rearrangement joins TRBV6-2 or TRBV6-3 to TRBJ2-3; TRBD1 agrees at 9 bases. V lost 5 bases to trimming and J lost 5 bases; unmatched junction nucleotides: 8. Germline loops: CDR1 MNHEY, CDR2 SVGEGT. This CDR3 has 15 amino acids.

This rearrangement joins TRBV30 to TRBJ2-2, with a possible D match to TRBD1 (5 bases). The CDR3 contains 14 residues. The V and J ends lost 8 bases and 6 bases respectively, with 19 bases between them. Per the germline V gene, CDR1 is GTSNPN and CDR2 is SVGIG (reference sequence). The CDR3 is CALKGLDIAGELFF. As DNA, the CDR3 is TGTGCCCTCAAGGGGCTAGATATCGCCGGGGAGCTGTTTTTT.

This clonotype occurred many times. The chain links TRBV7-2 to TRBJ2-5; D is unclear. The CDR3 spans 12 residues. V was pared by 6 bases and J by 5 bases, with 10 bases between. The germline V gene encodes CDR1 SGHTA and CDR2 FQGNSA. The CDR3 DNA reads as TGTGCCAGCAGTTTTGGAGTCGAGACCCAGTACTTC. This encodes CASSFGVETQYF. Based on the CDR3 plus reference TRBV7-2 and TRBJ2-5, the full variable domain is GAGVSQSPSNKVTEKGKDVELRCDPISGHTALYWYRQSLGQGLEFLIYFQGNSAPDKSGLPSDRFSAERTGGSVSTLTIQRTQQEDSAVYLCASSFGVETQYFGPGTRLLVL.

This clonotype was seen a few times. V is TRBV12-3 or TRBV12-4 and J is TRBJ2-2, with 9 bases lining up with TRBD2. The V gene end was trimmed by 5 bases and the J gene end by 5 bases; junction bases not matched to a gene: 9. The CDR3 has 16 amino acids. The CDR3 reads CASSRVAGVLTGELFF. CDR3 coding DNA: TGTGCCAGCAGTAGGGTAGCGGGAGTCTTGACCGGGGAGCTGTTTTTT.